This entry lists 16 T cell receptor beta chains sequenced from one sample in a study of T cells in Graves' hyperthyroidism and ophthalmopathy. The CDR3 regions of TCR beta were amplified from RNA transcripts. RT-PCR in the first round (using the HTBI primer set) targeted the TCR CDR3. TCRdb passed the multiplex PCR reads through MiXCR, listing each CDR3 protein once. The table has about 560,000 distinct CDR3 sequences, around 15% seen once. Sequenced material: blood. These receptors came from a woman under 30 with Graves' hyperthyroidism.

This clonotype showed up many times. The chain joins TRBV3-1 to TRBJ1-2, with D tentatively TRBD1 (5 bases). The CDR3 runs 13 residues. The V gene's germline CDR1 is LGHDT and CDR2 YNNKEL (reference sequence). V lost 0 bases to trimming and J lost 10 bases, with 12 bases between them. The CDR3 nucleotides read TGTGCCAGCAGCCAAGATGGTCGGGGGATCTACACCTTC. Translated: CASSQDGRGIYTF.

This clonotype was seen more than once but under ten times. One end of the junction does not line up with germline, which may come from a read error. The CDR3 sequence is CASSDLGVGLASGEQSF. CDR3 DNA sequence: TGTGCCAGCAGTGACCTCGGGGTAGGGCTAGCGAGTGGTGAGCAGTCCTTC. This sequence joins TRBV6-1 and TRBJ2-1; perhaps TRBD2 as D (6 bases). The germline CDR1 and CDR2 sequences are MNHNS and SASEGT. CDR3 size: 17 residues.

At least ten counts were recorded for this clonotype. The CDR3 spells CASSGDTEAFF. CDR3 in DNA: TGTGCCAGCAGCGGCGACACTGAAGCTTTCTTT. The chain combines TRBV11-3 with TRBJ1-1; D ambiguous. CDR3 length equals 11 residues. V was shortened by 5 bases and J by 3 bases, with 4 bases between the two germline ends. The germline V gene encodes CDR1 SGHNT and CDR2 YENEEA.

This clonotype was recorded a few times. This sequence joins TRBV20-1 and TRBJ1-5, with D possibly being TRBD1 (5 bases). The germline V gene encodes CDR1 DFQATT and CDR2 SNEGSKA (reference sequence). The CDR3 extends over 16 amino acids. V lost 1 base to trimming and J lost 1 base, with 14 bases between them. CDR3 protein: CSARGGGEVSNQPQHF. The CDR3 region has the DNA TGCAGTGCTAGAGGGGGAGGGGAGGTGAGCAATCAGCCCCAGCATTTT.

This clonotype was recorded many times. The chain's CDR3 is CASRGTGYSEQYF. CDR3 nucleotide sequence: TGTGCCAGCAGAGGGACAGGGTACAGCGAGCAGTACTTC. The gene calls are TRBV2 and TRBJ2-7, with 9 bases aligning to TRBD1. This CDR3 comprises 13 residues. V lost 6 bases to trimming and J lost 6 bases; unmatched junction nucleotides: 6. Germline V lookup: CDR1 SNHLY, CDR2 FYNNEI.

Only a few counts were recorded for this clonotype. The chain is built from TRBV30 and TRBJ1-2; no firm D call. This CDR3 comprises 13 residues. V lost 0 bases and J 6 bases, leaving 11 bases between the germline ends. The germline V gene encodes CDR1 GTSNPN and CDR2 SVGIG (reference sequence). CDR3 nucleotides: TGTGCCTGGAGTGTGGAGGGTTTTGATGGCTACACCTTC. This sequence encodes CAWSVEGFDGYTF.

This clonotype has a count of ten or more. V and J are TRBV12-3 or TRBV12-4 and TRBJ2-5; no firm D call. This CDR3 contains 14 residues. V lost 8 bases to trimming and J lost 5 bases, with 18 bases between them. The CDR3 sequence: CASLQSHGTETQYF. CDR3 sequence (DNA): TGTGCCAGCCTCCAGAGTCATGGAACGGAGACCCAGTACTTC.

This clonotype was picked up many times. The chain carries TRBV12-5 and TRBJ2-3; 11 bases line up with TRBD2. The germline CDR1 and CDR2 sequences are LGHNT and FRNRAP. Losses at the gene ends were 3 bases for V and 6 bases for J; bases not matched to a gene: 11. The CDR3 has 17 amino acids. The CDR3 sequence: CASGFLPSGGPIDTQYF. In DNA, the CDR3 is TGTGCTAGTGGTTTCCTCCCTAGCGGGGGGCCAATCGATACGCAGTATTTT.

The sample holds many counts of this clonotype. The gene calls are TRBV5-4 and TRBJ2-7, with no clear D. Germline loops: CDR1 SGHNT, CDR2 YYREEE (reference sequence). V lost 1 base, J lost 5 bases, and 4 bases lay in between. The length of the CDR3 is 11 residues. The CDR3 nucleotides read TGTGCCAGCAGCTTGTCGGACGAGCAGTACTTC. Translation gives CASSLSDEQYF.

The chain is built from TRBV4-3 and TRBJ2-5; 7 bases fit TRBD2. There are 17 residues in the CDR3. The germline gives CDR1 LGHNA, CDR2 YSLEER. V was pared by 4 bases and J by 1 base, with 12 bases of the junction left unmatched. CDR3 sequence: CASSLGGGGGPQETQYF. The CDR3 coding sequence is TGCGCCAGCAGCCTTGGAGGTGGCGGGGGTCCCCAAGAGACCCAGTACTTC.

This clonotype was counted a few times. The gene calls are TRBV6-1 and TRBJ2-5; no clear D gene. Germline V gene data show CDR1 as MNHNS and CDR2 as SASEGT. There are 14 residues in the CDR3. The ends were cut back, 6 bases at V and 5 bases at J, with 16 bases in the middle. This CDR3 reads CASRPLVGGETQYF. In DNA form, the CDR3 reads TGTGCCAGCAGACCCCTCGTAGGTGGCGAGACCCAGTACTTC.

This clonotype was detected once. A much more abundant neighbour one base away suggests this may be a read error. The chain is built from TRBV6-1 and TRBJ1-1; no reliable D call. Trimming stripped 6 bases from V and 1 base from J, with 12 bases between. The CDR3 covers 14 residues. Germline CDR1 and CDR2: MNHNS and SASEGT. CDR3 nucleotide sequence: TGTGCCAGCAGCGTCCCGGCACCGAACACTGAAGCTTTCTTT. This translates into CASSVPAPNTEAFF.

The sample holds many counts of this clonotype. The chain uses TRBV27 and TRBJ2-7; maybe TRBD2 (6 bases). Germline assignment: CDR1 MNHEY and CDR2 SMNVEV (reference sequence). The CDR3 contains 16 residues. Trimming removed 0 bases from V and 3 bases from J, with 15 bases in between. CDR3 sequence reads: CASSLSTGASLYEQYF. CDR3 sequence (DNA): TGTGCCAGCAGTTTATCGACGGGAGCCTCCCTCTACGAGCAGTACTTC.

This chain links TRBV27 with TRBJ1-2; 8 bases map to TRBD1. The germline V gene encodes CDR1 MNHEY and CDR2 SMNVEV (reference sequence). The CDR3 is 13 residues long. Losses at the gene ends were 4 bases for V and 5 bases for J; bases not matched to a gene: 3. In nucleotides, the CDR3 is TGTGCCAGCAGTTGGACAGGGACATATGGCTACACCTTC. Translation: CASSWTGTYGYTF.

This clonotype has a handful of counts. This sequence joins TRBV19 and TRBJ2-2; TRBD2 is a possible D gene (5 bases). The CDR3 extends over 12 amino acids. V shed 3 bases and J shed 10 bases, with 9 bases lying between them. The germline V gene encodes CDR1 LNHDA and CDR2 SQIVND (reference sequence). The CDR3 loop reads CASSIPGVELFF. The DNA for the CDR3 is TGTGCCAGTAGTATTCCCGGGGTGGAGCTGTTTTTT.

The rearrangement uses TRBV3-1 and TRBJ2-7; 11 bases map to TRBD1. The CDR3 is 16 amino acids. Germline V gives CDR1 LGHDT, CDR2 YNNKEL (reference sequence). The junction had 7 bases not matched to a gene; V was cut back by 0 bases and J by 6 bases. CDR3 loop: CASSQDFPGQGVEQYF. The CDR3 nucleotides read TGTGCCAGCAGCCAAGATTTCCCGGGACAGGGGGTCGAGCAGTACTTC.